Below, one TCR beta chain is given with its context. The antigen remains undetermined. One end of the junction fails to match germline, which may point to a read error. The source of the sample is a study of tumor and adjacent non-tumor tissue in lung cancer. Study results and limitations: In normal lung, the top 100 clones were significantly more dominant than in tumor.

No cell sorting was done before RNA was extracted from the tissue. This non-tumor lung sample came from over 3 cm beyond the tumor edge. CDR3 length equals 14 residues. Germline lookup yields CDR1 SGHDT and CDR2 YYEEEE. TCRbeta libraries were built with three rounds of nested PCR, modified from ARM-PCR. MiXCR, run by TCRdb on the multiplex PCR reads, gives a single entry per CDR3 protein. The data show roughly 74,000 distinct CDR3 sequences, 76% seen once. Sequencing was performed on distant non-tumor lung tissue. This chain links TRBV5-6 with TRBJ2-7; D is possibly TRBD1 (5 bases). This TCR derives from a man aged 70 or older with non-small cell lung cancer. CDR3 sequence: CASTWRQSSYEHYF. The CDR3 region has the DNA TGTGCCAGCACCTGGAGACAGAGCTCCTACGAGCACTACTTC.